The sequence of this TCR beta chain was determined in a study of T cells in localized non-small cell lung cancer. About this clone itself: Its antigen is currently unknown.

The protocol was immunoSEQ multiplex PCR, while the TCRdb copy is restricted to in-frame clones and leaves out a portion. The sample lists 7,700 or so clones; under 95% were seen once. Findings and caveats of the study: Adjacent lung tissue had a median roughly 55 of the top 100 clones found in the tumor. Uninvolved neighboring lung showed the greatest T cell clonality, exceeding tumor.

This CDR3 is built from 15 residues. Germline trimming cut 1 base from V and 7 bases from J; bases unmatched to any gene: 6. CDR1 SGHNT and CDR2 YENEEA come from the germline V gene. The material sequenced was peripheral blood mononuclear cells, taken before any cancer treatment. The TCR was taken from a male donor at least 60 years old with stage II lung adenocarcinoma. This chain links TRBV11-3 with TRBJ2-1; 8 bases match TRBD1. The chain's CDR3 is CASSLGSTGGNEQFF. CDR3 DNA: TGTGCCAGCAGCTTAGGGTCCACAGGGGGGAATGAGCAGTTCTTC.